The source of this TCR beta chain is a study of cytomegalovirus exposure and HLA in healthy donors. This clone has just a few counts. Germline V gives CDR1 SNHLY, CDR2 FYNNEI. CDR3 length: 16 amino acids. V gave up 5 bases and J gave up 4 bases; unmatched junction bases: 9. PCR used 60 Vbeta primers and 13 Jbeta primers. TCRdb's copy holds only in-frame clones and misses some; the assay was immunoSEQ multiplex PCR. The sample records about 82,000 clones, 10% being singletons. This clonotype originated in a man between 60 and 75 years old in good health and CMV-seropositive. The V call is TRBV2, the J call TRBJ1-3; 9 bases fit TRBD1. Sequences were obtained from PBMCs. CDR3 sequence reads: CASSRDRDLGGNTIYF. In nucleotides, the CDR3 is TGTGCCAGCAGTCGGGACAGGGATTTGGGAGGAAACACCATATATTTT.